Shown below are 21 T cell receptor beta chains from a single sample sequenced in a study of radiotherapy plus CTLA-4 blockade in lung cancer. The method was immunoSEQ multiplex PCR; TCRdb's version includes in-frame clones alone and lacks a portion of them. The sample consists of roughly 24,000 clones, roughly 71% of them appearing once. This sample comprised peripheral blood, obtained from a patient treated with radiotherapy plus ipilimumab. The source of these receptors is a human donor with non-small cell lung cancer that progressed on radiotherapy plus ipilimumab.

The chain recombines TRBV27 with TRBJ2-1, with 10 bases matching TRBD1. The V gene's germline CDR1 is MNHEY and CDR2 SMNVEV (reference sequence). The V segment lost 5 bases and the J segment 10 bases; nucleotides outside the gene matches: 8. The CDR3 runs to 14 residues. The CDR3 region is CASSDLDRGYEQFF. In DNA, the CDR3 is TGTGCCAGCAGTGACTTGGACAGGGGGTACGAGCAGTTCTTC.

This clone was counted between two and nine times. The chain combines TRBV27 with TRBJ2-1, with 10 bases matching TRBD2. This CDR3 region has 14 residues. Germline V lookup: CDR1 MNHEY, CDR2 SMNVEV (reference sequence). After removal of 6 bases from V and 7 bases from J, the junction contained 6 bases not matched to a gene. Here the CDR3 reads CASSLAGVGNEQFF. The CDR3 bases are TGTGCCAGCAGCCTAGCGGGAGTGGGGAATGAGCAGTTCTTC.

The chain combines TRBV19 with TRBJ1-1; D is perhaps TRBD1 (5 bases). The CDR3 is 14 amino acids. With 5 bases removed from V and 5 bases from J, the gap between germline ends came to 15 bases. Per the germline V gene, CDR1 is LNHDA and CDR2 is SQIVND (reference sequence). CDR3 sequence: CASSLIGARTEAFF. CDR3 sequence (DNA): TGTGCCAGTAGTCTGATCGGGGCGAGAACTGAAGCTTTCTTT.

The CDR3 nucleotides read TGTGCCAGCAGCCACATGGACAGAATTCAGTACTTC. It codes for CASSHMDRIQYF. This chain joins TRBV7-9 and TRBJ2-4; D is perhaps TRBD1 (6 bases). Trimming cost V 5 bases and J 10 bases, with 12 bases left between them. The CDR3 covers 12 residues. The V gene's germline CDR1 is SEHNR and CDR2 FQNEAQ (reference sequence).

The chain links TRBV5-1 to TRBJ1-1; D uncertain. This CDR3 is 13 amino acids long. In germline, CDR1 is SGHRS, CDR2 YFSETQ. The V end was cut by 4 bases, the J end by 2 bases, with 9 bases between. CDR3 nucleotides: TGCGCCAGCAGCGAGACCGTTAACACTGAAGCTTTCTTT. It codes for CASSETVNTEAFF.

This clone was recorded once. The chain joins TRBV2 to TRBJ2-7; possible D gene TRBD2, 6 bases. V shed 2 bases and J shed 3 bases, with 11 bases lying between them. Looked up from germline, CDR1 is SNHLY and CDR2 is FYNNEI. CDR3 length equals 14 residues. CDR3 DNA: TGTGCCAGCAGTGAAATCGGGGGTCGCTACGAGCAGTACTTC. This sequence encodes CASSEIGGRYEQYF.

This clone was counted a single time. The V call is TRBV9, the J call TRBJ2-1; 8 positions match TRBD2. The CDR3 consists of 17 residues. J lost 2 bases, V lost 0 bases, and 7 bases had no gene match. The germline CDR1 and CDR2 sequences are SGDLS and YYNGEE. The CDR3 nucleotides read TGTGCCAGCAGCGTAGTTCCCCTTAGCGGGGCCTACAATGAGCAGTTCTTC. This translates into CASSVVPLSGAYNEQFF.

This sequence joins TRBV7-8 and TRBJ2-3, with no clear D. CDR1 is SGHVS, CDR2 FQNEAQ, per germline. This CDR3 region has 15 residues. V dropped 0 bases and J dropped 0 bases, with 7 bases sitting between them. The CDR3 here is CASSLATSSTDTQYF. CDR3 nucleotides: TGTGCCAGCAGCTTAGCGACTTCTAGCACAGATACGCAGTATTTT.

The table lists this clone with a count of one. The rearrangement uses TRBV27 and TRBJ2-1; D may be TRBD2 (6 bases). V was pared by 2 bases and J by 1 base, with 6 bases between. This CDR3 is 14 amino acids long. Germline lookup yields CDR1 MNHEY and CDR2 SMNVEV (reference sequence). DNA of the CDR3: TGTGCCAGCAGTTTAGCGGGGTCCTACAATGAGCAGTTCTTC. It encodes CASSLAGSYNEQFF.

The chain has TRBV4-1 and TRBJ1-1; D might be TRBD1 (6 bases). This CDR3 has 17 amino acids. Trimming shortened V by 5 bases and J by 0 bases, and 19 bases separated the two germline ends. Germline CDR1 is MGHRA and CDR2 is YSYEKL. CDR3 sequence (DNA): TGCGCCAGCAGCTCTCGGCTCAACAGGGATATGAACACTGAAGCTTTCTTT. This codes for CASSSRLNRDMNTEAFF.

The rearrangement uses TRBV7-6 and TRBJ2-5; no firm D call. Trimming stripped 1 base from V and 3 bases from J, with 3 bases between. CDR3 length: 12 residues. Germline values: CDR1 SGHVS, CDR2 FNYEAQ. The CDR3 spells CASSLEEETQYF. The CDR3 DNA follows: TGTGCCAGCAGCTTAGAGGAAGAGACCCAGTACTTC. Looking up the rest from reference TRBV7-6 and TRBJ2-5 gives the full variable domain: GAGVSQSPRYKVTKRGQDVALRCDPISGHVSLYWYRQALGQGPEFLTYFNYEAQQDKSGLPNDRFSAERPEGSISTLTIQRTEQRDSAMYRCASSLEEETQYFGPGTRLLVL.

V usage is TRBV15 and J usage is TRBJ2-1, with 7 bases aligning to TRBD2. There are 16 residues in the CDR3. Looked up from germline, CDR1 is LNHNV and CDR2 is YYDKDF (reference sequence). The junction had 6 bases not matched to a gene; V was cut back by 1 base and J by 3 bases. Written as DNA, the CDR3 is TGTGCCACCAGCAGAGGTCGAGCGGGAATCTACAATGAGCAGTTCTTC. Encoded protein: CATSRGRAGIYNEQFF. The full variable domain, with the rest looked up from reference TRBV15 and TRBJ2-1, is DAMVIQNPRYQVTQFGKPVTLSCSQTLNHNVMYWYQQKSSQAPKLLFHYYDKDFNNEADTPDNFQSRRPNTSFCFLDIRSPGLGDTAMYLCATSRGRAGIYNEQFFGPGTRLTVL.

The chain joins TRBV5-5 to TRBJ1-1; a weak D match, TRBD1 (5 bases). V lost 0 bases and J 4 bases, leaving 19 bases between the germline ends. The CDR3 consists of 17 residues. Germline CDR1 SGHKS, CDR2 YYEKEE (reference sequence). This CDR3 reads CASSLAGKLGTGTEAFF. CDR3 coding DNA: TGTGCCAGCAGCTTGGCCGGGAAGCTAGGGACGGGCACTGAAGCTTTCTTT.

Here the CDR3 DNA reads TGTGCCAGTAGCCTGAACTTTTACAACAATGAGCAGTTCTTC. Its protein product is CASSLNFYNNEQFF. This chain uses TRBV19 with TRBJ2-1, with D unresolved. The CDR3 has 14 residues. The V gene lost 6 bases and the J gene lost 5 bases, with 14 bases spanning the gap. Germline V lookup: CDR1 LNHDA, CDR2 SQIVND (reference sequence).

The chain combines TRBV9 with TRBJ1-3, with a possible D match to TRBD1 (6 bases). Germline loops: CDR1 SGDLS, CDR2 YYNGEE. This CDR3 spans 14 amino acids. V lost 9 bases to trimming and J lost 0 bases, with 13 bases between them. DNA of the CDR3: TGTGCCACCGGAGGGGGGGGCTCTGGAAACACCATATATTTT. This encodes CATGGGGSGNTIYF.

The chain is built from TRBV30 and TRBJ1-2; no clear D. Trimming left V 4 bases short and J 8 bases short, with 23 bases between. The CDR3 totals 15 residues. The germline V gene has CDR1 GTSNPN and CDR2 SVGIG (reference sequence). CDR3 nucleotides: TGTGCCTGGACCAACACGCCGACCTCCCCGGGAGGCTACACCTTC. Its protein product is CAWTNTPTSPGGYTF. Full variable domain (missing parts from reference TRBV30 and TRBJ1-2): SQTIHQWPATLVQPVGSPLSLECTVEGTSNPNLYWYRQAAGRGLQLLFYSVGIGQISSEVPQNLSASRPQDRQFILSSKKLLLSDSGFYLCAWTNTPTSPGGYTFGSGTRLTVV.

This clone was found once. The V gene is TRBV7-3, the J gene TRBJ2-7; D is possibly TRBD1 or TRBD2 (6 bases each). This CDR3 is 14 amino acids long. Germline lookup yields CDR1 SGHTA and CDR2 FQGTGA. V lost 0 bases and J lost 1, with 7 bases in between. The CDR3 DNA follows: TGTGCCAGCAGCTTAACAGGGGGGTCCTACGAGCAGTACTTC. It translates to CASSLTGGSYEQYF.

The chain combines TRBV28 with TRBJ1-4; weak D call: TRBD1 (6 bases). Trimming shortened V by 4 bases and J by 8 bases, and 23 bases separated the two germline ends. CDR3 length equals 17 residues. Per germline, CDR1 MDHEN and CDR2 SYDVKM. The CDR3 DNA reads TGTGCCAGCAGTTCACCTCGGGACATCGAAGGGCGAGAAAAACTGTTTTTT. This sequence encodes CASSSPRDIEGREKLFF.

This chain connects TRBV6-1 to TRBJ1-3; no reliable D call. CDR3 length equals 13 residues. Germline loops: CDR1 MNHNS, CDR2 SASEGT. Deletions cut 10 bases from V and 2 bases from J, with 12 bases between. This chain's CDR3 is CATTGGAGNTIYF. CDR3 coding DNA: TGTGCCACCACCGGAGGAGCTGGAAACACCATATATTTT.

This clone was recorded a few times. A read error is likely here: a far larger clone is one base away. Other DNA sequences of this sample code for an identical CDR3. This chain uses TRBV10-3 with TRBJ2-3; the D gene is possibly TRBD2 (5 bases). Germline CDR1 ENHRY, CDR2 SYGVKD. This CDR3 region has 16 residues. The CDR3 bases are TGTGCCAGCAGTGAGTCTCTTGGCGGGTACACAGATACGCAGTATTTT. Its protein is CASSESLGGYTDTQYF.

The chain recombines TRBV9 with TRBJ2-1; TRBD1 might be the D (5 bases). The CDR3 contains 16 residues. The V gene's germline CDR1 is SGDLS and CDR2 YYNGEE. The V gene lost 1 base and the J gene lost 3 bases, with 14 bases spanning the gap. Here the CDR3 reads CASSVQLGLDYNEQFF. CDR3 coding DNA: TGTGCCAGCAGCGTACAACTGGGGCTTGACTACAATGAGCAGTTCTTC.